Following are 7 T cell receptor beta chains from one sample sequenced in a study of blood T cell repertoires in COVID-19. Sequencing was performed with immunoSEQ multiplex PCR; in TCRdb, only in-frame clones are kept and a portion is missing. The sample records about 350,000 clones, around nine tenths being singletons. Sequencing was carried out using peripheral blood. The receptors come from a woman in her 70s with COVID-19, enrolled during active disease.

The genes are TRBV7-2 and TRBJ1-1, with D maybe TRBD1 (5 bases). Germline values: CDR1 SGHTA, CDR2 FQGNSA. Trimming removed 7 bases at V and 8 bases at J, with 8 bases between. This CDR3 spans 10 amino acids. This chain's CDR3 is CASMEGEAFF. As DNA, the CDR3 is TGTGCCAGCATGGAGGGGGAAGCTTTCTTT. The complete variable domain, with remaining parts taken from reference TRBV7-2 and TRBJ1-1, reads GAGVSQSPSNKVTEKGKDVELRCDPISGHTALYWYRQSLGQGLEFLIYFQGNSAPDKSGLPSDRFSAERTGGSVSTLTIQRTQQEDSAVYLCASMEGEAFFGQGTRLTVV.

J is TRBJ1-5 and V is TRBV7-2, with TRBD1 matching over 7 bases. The CDR3 sequence is 16 residues long. The V segment lost 1 base and the J segment 5 bases; nucleotides outside the gene matches: 8. Germline values: CDR1 SGHTA, CDR2 FQGNSA. The CDR3 coding sequence is TGTGCCAGCAGCTTAGTAGGGAGAGGGGGCTATCAGCCCCAGCATTTT. Protein product: CASSLVGRGGYQPQHF.

The chain recombines TRBV5-1 with TRBJ2-1; 7 nucleotides align to TRBD2. Per the germline V gene, CDR1 is SGHRS and CDR2 is YFSETQ. This CDR3 spans 15 amino acids. V dropped 0 bases and J dropped 0; count of bases not matched to a gene: 0. The CDR3 loop is CASSLVAGSYNEQFF. The CDR3 bases are TGCGCCAGCAGCTTGGTAGCGGGCTCCTACAATGAGCAGTTCTTC.

V is TRBV28 and J is TRBJ1-1; 9 bases fit TRBD1. Trimming removed 6 bases from V and 4 bases from J; junction bases left unmatched: 15. This CDR3 is 17 amino acids long. Germline CDR1 MDHEN, CDR2 SYDVKM. CDR3 coding DNA: TGTGCCAGCAGCCCTTCATCCGGGACAGGGTATACCACTGAAGCTTTCTTT. Its protein product is CASSPSSGTGYTTEAFF.

This clone occurred a few times. CDR3 loop: CASRDNRGTNEKLFF. CDR3 in DNA: TGCGCCAGCAGGGACAACAGGGGCACTAATGAAAAACTGTTTTTT. The chain links TRBV5-1 to TRBJ1-4; 7 nucleotides match TRBD1. From germline, CDR1 is SGHRS and CDR2 YFSETQ. The CDR3 runs to 15 residues. J gave up 2 bases and V 5 bases, and 6 bases lay outside the gene matches.

V gene TRBV2 combines with J gene TRBJ1-1; D is uncertain. With 0 bases removed from V and 8 bases from J, the gap between germline ends came to 13 bases. The CDR3 spans 14 residues. The germline gives CDR1 SNHLY, CDR2 FYNNEI. The DNA of the CDR3 is TGTGCCAGCAGTGAAGCAGGAGGAAGGGCGGAAGCTTTCTTT. Its translation: CASSEAGGRAEAFF.

This sequence joins TRBV5-1 and TRBJ1-6; tentative D call: TRBD1 (5 bases). This CDR3 contains 14 residues. Germline CDR1 and CDR2: SGHRS and YFSETQ. Trimming took off 0 bases at V and 7 bases at J, with 8 bases between the two ends. The CDR3 DNA reads TGCGCCAGCAGCTTGGAGGGGATCAATTCACCCCTCCACTTT. Translating gives CASSLEGINSPLHF.